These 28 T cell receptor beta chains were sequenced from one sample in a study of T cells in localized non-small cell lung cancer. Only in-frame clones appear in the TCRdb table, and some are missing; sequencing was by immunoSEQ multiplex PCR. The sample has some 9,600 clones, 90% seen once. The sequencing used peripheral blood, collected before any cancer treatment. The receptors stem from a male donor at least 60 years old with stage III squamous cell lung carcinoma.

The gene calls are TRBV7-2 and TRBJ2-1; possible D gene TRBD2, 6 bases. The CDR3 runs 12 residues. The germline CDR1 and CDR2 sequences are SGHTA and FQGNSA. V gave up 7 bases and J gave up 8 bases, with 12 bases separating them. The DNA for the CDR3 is TGTGCCAGCAACATCCCGGGAGATGAGCAGTTCTTC. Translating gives CASNIPGDEQFF. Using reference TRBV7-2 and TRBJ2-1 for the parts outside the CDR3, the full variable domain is GAGVSQSPSNKVTEKGKDVELRCDPISGHTALYWYRQSLGQGLEFLIYFQGNSAPDKSGLPSDRFSAERTGGSVSTLTIQRTQQEDSAVYLCASNIPGDEQFFGPGTRLTVL.

CDR3 protein: CAWSVETGPYEQYF. CDR3 nucleotides: TGTGCCTGGAGTGTAGAGACAGGGCCCTACGAGCAGTACTTC. The rearrangement uses TRBV30 and TRBJ2-7; 7 positions agree with TRBD1. J gave up 2 bases and V 0 bases, and 4 bases lay outside the gene matches. This CDR3 is 14 amino acids long. Germline assignment: CDR1 GTSNPN and CDR2 SVGIG (reference sequence).

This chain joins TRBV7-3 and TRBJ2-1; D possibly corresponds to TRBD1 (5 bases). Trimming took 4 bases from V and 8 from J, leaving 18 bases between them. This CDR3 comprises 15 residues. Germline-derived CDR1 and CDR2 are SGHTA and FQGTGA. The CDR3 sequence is CASSSGQGTGDEQFF. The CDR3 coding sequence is TGTGCCAGCAGCTCTGGCCAGGGTACGGGTGATGAGCAGTTCTTC.

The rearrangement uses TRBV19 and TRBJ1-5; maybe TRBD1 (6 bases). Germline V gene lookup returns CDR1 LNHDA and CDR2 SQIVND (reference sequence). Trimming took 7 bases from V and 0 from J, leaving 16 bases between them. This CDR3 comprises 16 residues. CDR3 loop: CASNPGGAYSNQPQHF. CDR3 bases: TGTGCCAGTAACCCGGGGGGGGCATATAGCAATCAGCCCCAGCATTTT.

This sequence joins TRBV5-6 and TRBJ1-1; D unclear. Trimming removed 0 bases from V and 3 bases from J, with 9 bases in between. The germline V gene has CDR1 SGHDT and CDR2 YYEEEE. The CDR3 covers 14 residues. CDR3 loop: CASSLEQTYTEAFF. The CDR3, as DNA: TGTGCCAGCAGCTTGGAACAGACATACACTGAAGCTTTCTTT.

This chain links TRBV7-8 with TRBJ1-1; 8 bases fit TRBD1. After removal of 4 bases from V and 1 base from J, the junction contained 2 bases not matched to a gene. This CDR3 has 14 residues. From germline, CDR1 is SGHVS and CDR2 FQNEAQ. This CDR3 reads CASSSGQGNTEAFF. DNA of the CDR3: TGTGCCAGCAGCTCCGGACAGGGGAACACTGAAGCTTTCTTT.

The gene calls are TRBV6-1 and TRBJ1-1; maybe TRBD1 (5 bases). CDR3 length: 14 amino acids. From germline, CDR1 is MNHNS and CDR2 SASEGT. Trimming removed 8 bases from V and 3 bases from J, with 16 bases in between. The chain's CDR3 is CASGLGTRDTEAFF. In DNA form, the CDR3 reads TGTGCCAGCGGACTTGGGACGCGCGACACTGAAGCTTTCTTT.

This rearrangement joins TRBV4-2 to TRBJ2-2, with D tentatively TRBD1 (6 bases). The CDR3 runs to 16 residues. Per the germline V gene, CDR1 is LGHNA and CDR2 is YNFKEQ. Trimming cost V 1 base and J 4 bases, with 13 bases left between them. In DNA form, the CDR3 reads TGTGCCAGCAGCCAAGGGGGGCAGCGCCCCACCGGGGAGCTGTTTTTT. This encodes CASSQGGQRPTGELFF.

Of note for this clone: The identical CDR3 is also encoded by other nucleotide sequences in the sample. The CDR3 nucleotides are TGTGCCAGCAGCAAACACGGGCCTCCGAGGGAGACCCAGTACTTC. Protein product: CASSKHGPPRETQYF. This chain uses TRBV7-3 with TRBJ2-5; D is undetermined. Per the germline V gene, CDR1 is SGHTA and CDR2 is FQGTGA. This CDR3 spans 15 amino acids. V was trimmed by 5 bases and J by 5 bases, leaving 18 bases between them.

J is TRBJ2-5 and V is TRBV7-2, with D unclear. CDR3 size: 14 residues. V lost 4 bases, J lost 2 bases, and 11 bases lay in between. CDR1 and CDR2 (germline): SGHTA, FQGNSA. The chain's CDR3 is CASSSLSRQETQYF. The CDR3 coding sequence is TGTGCCAGCAGCTCACTTAGCCGGCAAGAGACCCAGTACTTC. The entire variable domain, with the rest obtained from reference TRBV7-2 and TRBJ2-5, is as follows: GAGVSQSPSNKVTEKGKDVELRCDPISGHTALYWYRQSLGQGLEFLIYFQGNSAPDKSGLPSDRFSAERTGGSVSTLTIQRTQQEDSAVYLCASSSLSRQETQYFGPGTRLLVL.

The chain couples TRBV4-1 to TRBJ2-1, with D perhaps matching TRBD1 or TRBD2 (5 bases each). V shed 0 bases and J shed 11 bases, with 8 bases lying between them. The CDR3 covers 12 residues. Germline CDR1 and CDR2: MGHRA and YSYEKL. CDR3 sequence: CASSQELGQQFF. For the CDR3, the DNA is TGCGCCAGCAGCCAAGAATTGGGACAGCAGTTCTTC.

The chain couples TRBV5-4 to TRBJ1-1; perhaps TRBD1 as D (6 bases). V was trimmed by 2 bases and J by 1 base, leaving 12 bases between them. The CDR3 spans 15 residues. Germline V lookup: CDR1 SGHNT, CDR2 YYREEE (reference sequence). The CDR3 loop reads CASSFGGQANTEAFF. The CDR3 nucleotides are TGTGCCAGCAGCTTCGGGGGACAAGCGAACACTGAAGCTTTCTTT.

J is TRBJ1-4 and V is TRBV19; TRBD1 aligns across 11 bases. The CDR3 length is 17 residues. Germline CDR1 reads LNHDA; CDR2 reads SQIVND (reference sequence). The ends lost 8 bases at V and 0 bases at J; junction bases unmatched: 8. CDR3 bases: TGTGCCAGTCGGGACAGGGGGTATTCTGCAACTAATGAAAAACTGTTTTTT. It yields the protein CASRDRGYSATNEKLFF.

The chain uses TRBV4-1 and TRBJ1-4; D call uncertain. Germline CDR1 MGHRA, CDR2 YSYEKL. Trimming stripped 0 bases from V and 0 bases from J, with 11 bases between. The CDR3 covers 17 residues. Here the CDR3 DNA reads TGCGCCAGCAGCCAAGAAGGGCCCCTCACAACTAATGAAAAACTGTTTTTT. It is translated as CASSQEGPLTTNEKLFF.

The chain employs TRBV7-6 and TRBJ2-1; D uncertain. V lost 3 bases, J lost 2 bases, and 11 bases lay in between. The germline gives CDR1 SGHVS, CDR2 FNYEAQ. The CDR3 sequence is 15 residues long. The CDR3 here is CASSFPRQTYNEQFF. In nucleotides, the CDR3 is TGTGCCAGCAGCTTCCCTCGACAAACCTACAATGAGCAGTTCTTC.

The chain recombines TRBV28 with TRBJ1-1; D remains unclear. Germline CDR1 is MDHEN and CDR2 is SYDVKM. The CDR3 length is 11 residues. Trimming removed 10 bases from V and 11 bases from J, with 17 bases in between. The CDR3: CATRAQNKAFF. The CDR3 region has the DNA TGTGCCACTCGGGCACAAAATAAGGCTTTCTTT.

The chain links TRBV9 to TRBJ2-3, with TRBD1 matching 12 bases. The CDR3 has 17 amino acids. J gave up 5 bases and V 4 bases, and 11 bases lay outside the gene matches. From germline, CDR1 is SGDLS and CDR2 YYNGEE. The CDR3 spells CASSNPRDRGRRDTQYF. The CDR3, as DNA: TGTGCCAGCAGCAATCCCCGGGACAGGGGGCGAAGAGATACGCAGTATTTT. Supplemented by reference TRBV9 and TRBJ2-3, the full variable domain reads DSGVTQTPKHLITATGQRVTLRCSPRSGDLSVYWYQQSLDQGLQFLIQYYNGEERAKGNILERFSAQQFPDLHSELNLSSLELGDSALYFCASSNPRDRGRRDTQYFGPGTRLTVL.

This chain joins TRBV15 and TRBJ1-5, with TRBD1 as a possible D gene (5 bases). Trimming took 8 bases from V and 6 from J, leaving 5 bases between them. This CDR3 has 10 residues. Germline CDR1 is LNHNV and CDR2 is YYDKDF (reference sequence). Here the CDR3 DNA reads TGTGCCACCGGGACTCAGCCCCAGCATTTT. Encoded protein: CATGTQPQHF.

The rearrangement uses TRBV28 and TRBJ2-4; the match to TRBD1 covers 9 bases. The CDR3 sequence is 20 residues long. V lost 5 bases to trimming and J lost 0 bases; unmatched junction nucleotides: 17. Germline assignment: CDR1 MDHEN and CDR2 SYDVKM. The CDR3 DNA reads TGTGCCAGCAGTGACTTCGCCGGGACAGGGCCCTATCTAGCCAAAAACATTCAGTACTTC. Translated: CASSDFAGTGPYLAKNIQYF.

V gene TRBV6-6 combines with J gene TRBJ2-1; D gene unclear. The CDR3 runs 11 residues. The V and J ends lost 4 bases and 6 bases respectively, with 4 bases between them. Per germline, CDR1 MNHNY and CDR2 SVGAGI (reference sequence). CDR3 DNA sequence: TGTGCCAGCAGTTGGGGCAATGAGCAGTTCTTC. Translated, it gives CASSWGNEQFF.

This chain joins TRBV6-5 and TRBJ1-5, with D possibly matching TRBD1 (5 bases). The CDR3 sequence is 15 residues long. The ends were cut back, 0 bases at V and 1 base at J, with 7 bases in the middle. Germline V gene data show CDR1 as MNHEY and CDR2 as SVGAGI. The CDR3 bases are TGTGCCAGCAGTTACTCGGGGCAGAGCAATCAGCCCCAGCATTTT. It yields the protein CASSYSGQSNQPQHF.

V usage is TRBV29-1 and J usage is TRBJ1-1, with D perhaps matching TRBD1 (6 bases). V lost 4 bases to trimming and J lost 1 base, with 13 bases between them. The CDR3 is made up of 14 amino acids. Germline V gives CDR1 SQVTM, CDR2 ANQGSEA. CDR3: CSVGQVGPNTEAFF. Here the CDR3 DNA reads TGCAGCGTTGGACAGGTCGGGCCGAACACTGAAGCTTTCTTT.

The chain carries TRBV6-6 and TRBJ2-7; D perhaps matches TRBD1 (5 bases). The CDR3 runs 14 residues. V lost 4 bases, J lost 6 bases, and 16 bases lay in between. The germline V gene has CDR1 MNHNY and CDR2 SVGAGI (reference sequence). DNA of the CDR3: TGTGCCAGCAGTTCCGCCCCAGGGCCATCCGAGCAGTACTTC. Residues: CASSSAPGPSEQYF.

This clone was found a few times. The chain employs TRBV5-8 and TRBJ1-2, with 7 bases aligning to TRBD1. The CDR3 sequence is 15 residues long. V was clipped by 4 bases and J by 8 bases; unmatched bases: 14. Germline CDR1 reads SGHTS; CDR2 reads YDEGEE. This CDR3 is CASSPQGNIIGGYTF. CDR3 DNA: TGTGCCAGCAGCCCACAGGGGAACATCATTGGGGGCTACACCTTC.

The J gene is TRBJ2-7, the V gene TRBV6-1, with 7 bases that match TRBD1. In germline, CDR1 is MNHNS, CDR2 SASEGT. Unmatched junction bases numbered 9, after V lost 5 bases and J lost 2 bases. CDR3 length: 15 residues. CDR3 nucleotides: TGTGCCAGCAGTCCACAAGGGACAGCCCCCTACGAGCAGTACTTC. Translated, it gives CASSPQGTAPYEQYF.

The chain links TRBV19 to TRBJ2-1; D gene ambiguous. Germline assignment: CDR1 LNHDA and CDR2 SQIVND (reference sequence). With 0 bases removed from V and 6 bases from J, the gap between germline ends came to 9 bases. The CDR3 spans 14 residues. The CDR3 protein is CASSIEGRSNEQFF. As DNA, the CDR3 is TGTGCCAGTAGTATAGAGGGCAGATCCAATGAGCAGTTCTTC.

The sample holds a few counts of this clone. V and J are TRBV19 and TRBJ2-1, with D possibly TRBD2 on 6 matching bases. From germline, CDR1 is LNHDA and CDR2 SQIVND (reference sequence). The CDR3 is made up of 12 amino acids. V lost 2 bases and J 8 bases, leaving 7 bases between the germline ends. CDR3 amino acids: CASSISGDEQFF. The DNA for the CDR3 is TGTGCCAGTAGTATATCGGGGGATGAGCAGTTCTTC.

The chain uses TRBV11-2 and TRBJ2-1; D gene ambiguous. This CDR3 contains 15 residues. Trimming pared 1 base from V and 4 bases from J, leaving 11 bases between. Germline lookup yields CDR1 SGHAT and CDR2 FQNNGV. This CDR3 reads CASSLVLKSYNEQFF. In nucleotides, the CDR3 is TGTGCCAGCAGCTTAGTTCTTAAGTCTTACAATGAGCAGTTCTTC. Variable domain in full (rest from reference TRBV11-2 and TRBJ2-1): EAGVAQSPRYKIIEKRQSVAFWCNPISGHATLYWYQQILGQGPKLLIQFQNNGVVDDSQLPKDRFSAERLKGVDSTLKIQPAKLEDSAVYLCASSLVLKSYNEQFFGPGTRLTVL.